The 5 T cell receptor beta chains below were found in one sample sequenced in a study of Ad26.COV2.S vaccination and SARS-CoV-2 variants. Specified treatment: some 20 received Ad26.COV2.S at low or high dose, single or two shots; about 5 received placebo; per-sample allocation not given. Each sample was drawn 63 days after the first injection (of vaccine or placebo). Here immunoSEQ multiplex PCR was the method, and the copy in TCRdb shows in-frame clones only, minus some. The sample carries about 350,000 clones, more than 85% recorded once. Here the sequenced sample was peripheral blood, taken in a trial of Ad26.COV2.S vaccine versus placebo. Receptors were obtained from a person between 18 and 65 years old who received the Ad26.COV2.S COVID-19 vaccine or a placebo.

The J gene is TRBJ1-5, the V gene TRBV28, with TRBD1 as a possible D gene (6 bases). Germline V CDR1 and CDR2: MDHEN, SYDVKM. V was shortened by 3 bases and J by 6 bases, with 18 bases between the two germline ends. CDR3 length: 16 amino acids. The CDR3 coding sequence is TGTGCCAGCAGTTTTGGGGGCCAGGTGGCTACTCAGCCCCAGCATTTT. Amino acids: CASSFGGQVATQPQHF.

This clone was picked up a small number of times. The rearrangement joins TRBV4-2 to TRBJ2-3; 8 nucleotides align to TRBD1. This CDR3 contains 17 residues. J gave up 0 bases and V 3 bases, and 8 bases lay outside the gene matches. The germline V gene encodes CDR1 LGHNA and CDR2 YNFKEQ. As DNA, the CDR3 is TGTGCCAGCAGCCAGGGGAGACAGGGGCCTAGCACAGATACGCAGTATTTT. Translated: CASSQGRQGPSTDTQYF.

The CDR3 nucleotides read TGTGCCACCAGCAGAGGCTTACTAGCGGGGGGATCAGATACGCAGTATTTT. It yields the protein CATSRGLLAGGSDTQYF. The chain combines TRBV15 with TRBJ2-3, with TRBD2 identical over 12 bases. The J segment lost 4 bases and the V segment lost 1 base, leaving 6 bases of the junction unmatched. This CDR3 has 17 amino acids. CDR1 LNHNV and CDR2 YYDKDF come from the germline V gene (reference sequence).

The rearrangement uses TRBV6-1 and TRBJ1-6; 8 bases align to TRBD1. The ends lost 1 base at V and 7 bases at J; junction bases unmatched: 6. CDR1 MNHNS and CDR2 SASEGT come from the germline V gene. The length of the CDR3 is 16 residues. The CDR3 loop is CASSEEDRDRNSPLHF. CDR3 in DNA: TGTGCCAGCAGTGAAGAGGACAGGGACCGAAATTCACCCCTCCACTTT.

The V gene is TRBV4-3, the J gene TRBJ2-1, with unresolved D. The CDR3 consists of 13 residues. Trimming pared 4 bases from V and 8 bases from J, leaving 12 bases between. Germline V gene data show CDR1 as LGHNA and CDR2 as YSLEER. CDR3 region: CASSPSLAYEQFF. As DNA, the CDR3 is TGCGCCAGCAGCCCCTCCCTGGCCTATGAGCAGTTCTTC.